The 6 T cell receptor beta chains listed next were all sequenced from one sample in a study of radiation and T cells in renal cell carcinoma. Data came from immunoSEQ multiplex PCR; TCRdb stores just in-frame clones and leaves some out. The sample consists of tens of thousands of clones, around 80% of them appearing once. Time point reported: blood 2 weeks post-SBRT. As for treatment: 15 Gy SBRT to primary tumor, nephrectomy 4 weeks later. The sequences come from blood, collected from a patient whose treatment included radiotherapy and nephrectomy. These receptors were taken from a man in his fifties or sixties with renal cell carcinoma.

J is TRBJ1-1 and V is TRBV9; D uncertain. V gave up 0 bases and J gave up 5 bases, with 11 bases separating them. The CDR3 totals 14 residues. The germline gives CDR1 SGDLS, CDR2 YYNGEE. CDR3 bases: TGTGCCAGCAGCGTAGGGAGGGAGAGGACTGAAGCTTTCTTT. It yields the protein CASSVGRERTEAFF.

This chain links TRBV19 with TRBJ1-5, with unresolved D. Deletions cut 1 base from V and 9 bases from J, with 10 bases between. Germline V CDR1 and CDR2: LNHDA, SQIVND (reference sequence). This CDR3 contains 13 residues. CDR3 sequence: CASSIGSNMPQHF. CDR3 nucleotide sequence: TGTGCCAGTAGTATAGGAAGCAATATGCCCCAGCATTTT.

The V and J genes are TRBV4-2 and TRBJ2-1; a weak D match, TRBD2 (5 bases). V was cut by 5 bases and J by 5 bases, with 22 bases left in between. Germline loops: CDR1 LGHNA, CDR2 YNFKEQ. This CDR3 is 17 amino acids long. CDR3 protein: CASSEGGSRGQNNEQFF. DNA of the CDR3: TGTGCCAGCAGCGAAGGAGGATCACGCGGGCAAAACAATGAGCAGTTCTTC.

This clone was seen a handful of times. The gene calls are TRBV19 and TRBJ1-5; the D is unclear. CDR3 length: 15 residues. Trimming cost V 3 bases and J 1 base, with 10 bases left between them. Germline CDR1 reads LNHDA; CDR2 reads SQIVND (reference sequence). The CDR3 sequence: CASSMIWGSNQPQHF. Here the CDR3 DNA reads TGTGCCAGTAGTATGATTTGGGGAAGCAATCAGCCCCAGCATTTT.

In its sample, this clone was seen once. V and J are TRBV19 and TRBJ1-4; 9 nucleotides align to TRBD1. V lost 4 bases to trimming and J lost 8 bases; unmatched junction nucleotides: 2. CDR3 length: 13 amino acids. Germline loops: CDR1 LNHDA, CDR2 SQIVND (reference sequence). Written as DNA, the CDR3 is TGTGCCAGTAGTAGGGACAGGGCGGAAAAACTGTTTTTT. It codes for CASSRDRAEKLFF.

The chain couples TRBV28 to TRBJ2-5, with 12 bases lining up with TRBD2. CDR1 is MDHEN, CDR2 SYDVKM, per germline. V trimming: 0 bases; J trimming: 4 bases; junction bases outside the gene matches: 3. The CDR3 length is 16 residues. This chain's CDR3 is CASSLWTSGRRETQYF. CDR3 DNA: TGTGCCAGCAGTTTATGGACTAGCGGGAGACGAGAGACCCAGTACTTC. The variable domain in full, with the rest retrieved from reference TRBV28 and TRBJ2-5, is DVKVTQSSRYLVKRTGEKVFLECVQDMDHENMFWYRQDPGLGLRLIYFSYDVKMKEKGDIPEGYSVSREKKERFSLILESASTNQTSMYLCASSLWTSGRRETQYFGPGTRLLVL.